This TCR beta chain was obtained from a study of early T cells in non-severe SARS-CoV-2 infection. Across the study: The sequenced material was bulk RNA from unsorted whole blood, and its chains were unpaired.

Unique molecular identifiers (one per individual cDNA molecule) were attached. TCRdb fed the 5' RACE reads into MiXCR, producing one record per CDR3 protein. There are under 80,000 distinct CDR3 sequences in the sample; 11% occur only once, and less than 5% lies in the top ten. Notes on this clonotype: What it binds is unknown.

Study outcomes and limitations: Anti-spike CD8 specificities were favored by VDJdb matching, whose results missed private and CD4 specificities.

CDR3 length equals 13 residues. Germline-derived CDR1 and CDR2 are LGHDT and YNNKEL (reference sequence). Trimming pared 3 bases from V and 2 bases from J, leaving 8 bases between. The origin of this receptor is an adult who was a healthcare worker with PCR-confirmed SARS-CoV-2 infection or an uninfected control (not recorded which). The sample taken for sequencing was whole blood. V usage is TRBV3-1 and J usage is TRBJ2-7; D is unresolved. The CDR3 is CASSQHGTYEQYF. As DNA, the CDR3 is TGTGCCAGCAGCCAGCATGGGACCTACGAGCAGTACTTC.